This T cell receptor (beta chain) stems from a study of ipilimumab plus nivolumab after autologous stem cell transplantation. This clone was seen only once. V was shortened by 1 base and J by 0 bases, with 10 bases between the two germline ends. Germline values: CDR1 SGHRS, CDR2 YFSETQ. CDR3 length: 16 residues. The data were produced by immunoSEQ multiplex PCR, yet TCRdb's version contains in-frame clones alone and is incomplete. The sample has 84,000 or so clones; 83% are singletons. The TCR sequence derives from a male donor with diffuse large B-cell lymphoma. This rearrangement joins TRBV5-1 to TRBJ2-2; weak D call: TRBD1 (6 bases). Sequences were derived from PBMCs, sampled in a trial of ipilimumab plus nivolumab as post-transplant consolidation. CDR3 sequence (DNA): TGCGCCAGCAGCTTGAGGGACAACCCGAACACCGGGGAGCTGTTTTTT. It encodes CASSLRDNPNTGELFF. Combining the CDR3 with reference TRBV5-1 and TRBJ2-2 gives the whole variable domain KAGVTQTPRYLIKTRGQQVTLSCSPISGHRSVSWYQQTPGQGLQFLFEYFSETQRNKGNFPGRFSGRQFSNSRSEMNVSTLELGDSALYLCASSLRDNPNTGELFFGEGSRLTVL.